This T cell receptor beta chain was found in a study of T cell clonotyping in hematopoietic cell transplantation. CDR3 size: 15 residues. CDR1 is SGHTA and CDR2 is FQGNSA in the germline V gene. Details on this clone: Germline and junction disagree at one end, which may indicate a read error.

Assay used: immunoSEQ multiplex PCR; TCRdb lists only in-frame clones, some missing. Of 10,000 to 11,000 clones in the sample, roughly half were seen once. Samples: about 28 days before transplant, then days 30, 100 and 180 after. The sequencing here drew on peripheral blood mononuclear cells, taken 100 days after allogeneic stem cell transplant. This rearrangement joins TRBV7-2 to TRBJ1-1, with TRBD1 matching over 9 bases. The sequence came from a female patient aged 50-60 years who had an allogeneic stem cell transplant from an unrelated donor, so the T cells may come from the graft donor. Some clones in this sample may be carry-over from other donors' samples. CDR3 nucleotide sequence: TGTGCCAGCAGCTTAGGAACAGGGGGCGTCACTGAAGCCTTCTTT. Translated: CASSLGTGGVTEAFF.